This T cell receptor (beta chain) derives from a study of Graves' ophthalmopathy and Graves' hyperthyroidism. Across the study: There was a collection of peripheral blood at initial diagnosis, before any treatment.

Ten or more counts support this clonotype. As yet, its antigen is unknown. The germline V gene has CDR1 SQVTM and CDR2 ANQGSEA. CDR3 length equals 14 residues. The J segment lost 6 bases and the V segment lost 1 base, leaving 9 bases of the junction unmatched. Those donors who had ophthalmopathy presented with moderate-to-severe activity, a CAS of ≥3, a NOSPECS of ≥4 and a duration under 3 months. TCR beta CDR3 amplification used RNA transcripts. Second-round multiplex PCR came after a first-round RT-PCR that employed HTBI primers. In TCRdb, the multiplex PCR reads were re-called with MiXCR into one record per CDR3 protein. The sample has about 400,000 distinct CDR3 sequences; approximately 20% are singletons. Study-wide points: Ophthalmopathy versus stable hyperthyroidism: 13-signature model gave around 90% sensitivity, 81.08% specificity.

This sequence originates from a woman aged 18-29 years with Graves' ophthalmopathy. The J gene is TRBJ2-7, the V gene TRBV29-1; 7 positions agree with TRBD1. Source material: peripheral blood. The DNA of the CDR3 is TGCAGCGTTGAAGTTGGGCGTCACAGGGGCGAGCAGTACTTC. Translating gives CSVEVGRHRGEQYF.